A selection of T cell receptor beta chains follows, all from one sample in a study of blood T cell repertoires in COVID-19. The method was immunoSEQ multiplex PCR; TCRdb's version includes in-frame clones alone and lacks a portion of them. In the table there are about 180,000 clones, about 87% of which are singletons. The sequenced sample consisted of peripheral blood. These TCRs come from a young woman with acute or convalescent COVID-19. Both conserved end residues are part of each CDR3. A D gene is named only where the DNA matches it firmly. Only some rows state a clone size, as once, few, many or a class for expanded clones.

>TRBD1|14|TRBJ2-5|once|TRBV24-1
CATSVAGGQETQYF
TGTGCCACCAGTGTGGCAGGGGGTCAAGAGACCCAGTACTTC
>TRBD1|14|TRBJ2-7|NA|TRBV28
CASTLVGQGYEQYF
TGTGCCAGCACCTTAGTAGGACAGGGCTACGAGCAGTACTTC
>TRBD1|14|TRBJ1-5|NA|TRBV7-9
CASSRQGSNQPQHF
TGTGCCAGCAGCCGACAGGGTAGCAATCAGCCCCAGCATTTT
>TRBD2|15|TRBJ2-7|few|TRBV18
CASSPGLAGVYEQYF
TGTGCCAGCTCACCGGGACTAGCGGGAGTATACGAGCAGTACTTC
>NA|14|TRBJ2-1|NA|TRBV2
CASLRERVMVEQFF
TGTGCCAGCCTTCGGGAGAGGGTTATGGTTGAGCAGTTCTTC
>NA|12|TRBJ2-2|NA|TRBV7-9
CASSQYTGELFF
TGTGCCAGCAGCCAGTACACCGGGGAGCTGTTTTTT
>NA|13|TRBJ1-2|NA|TRBV12-3/TRBV12-4
CASSFGRGYGYTF
TGTGCCAGCAGTTTTGGCAGGGGATATGGCTACACCTTC
>TRBD2|16|TRBJ2-1|NA|TRBV25-1
CASSESSGYSYNEQFF
TGTGCCAGCAGTGAATCTAGCGGGTACTCCTACAATGAGCAGTTCTTC
>TRBD2|12|TRBJ2-1|NA|TRBV6-1
CASSKTSGEQFF
TGTGCCAGCAGTAAGACTAGCGGGGAGCAGTTCTTC
>NA|12|TRBJ1-1|NA|TRBV11-2
CASSFFDSRAFF
TGTGCCAGCAGCTTTTTCGATAGTCGAGCTTTCTTT
>TRBD1|13|TRBJ2-3|NA|TRBV6-5
CASEGQGTDTQYF
TGTGCCAGCGAGGGACAGGGTACAGATACGCAGTATTTT
>NA|12|TRBJ2-5|NA|TRBV11-2
CASSVGQETQYF
TGTGCCAGCAGCGTCGGGCAAGAGACCCAGTACTTC
>NA|15|TRBJ2-7|NA|TRBV10-1
CASSAEGIKPYEQYF
TGCGCCAGCAGTGCGGAGGGGATTAAGCCCTACGAGCAGTACTTC
>NA|12|TRBJ1-3|once|TRBV6-5
CASSPWRDTIYF
TGTGCCAGCAGTCCCTGGCGGGACACCATATATTTT
>NA|12|TRBJ2-7|few|TRBV28
CASSLRLVEQYF
TGTGCCAGCAGTTTACGACTAGTCGAGCAGTACTTC
>TRBD1|14|TRBJ1-4|NA|TRBV29-1
CSVGGGTGFEKLFF
TGCAGCGTAGGGGGCGGGACAGGGTTTGAAAAACTGTTTTTT
>NA|11|TRBJ2-2|NA|TRBV2
CASQGGGELFF
TGTGCCAGCCAGGGTGGCGGGGAGCTGTTTTTT
>NA|12|TRBJ2-5|NA|TRBV30
CAWSITGETQYF
TGTGCCTGGAGTATAACCGGAGAGACCCAGTACTTC
>NA|13|TRBJ2-2|NA|TRBV7-8
CASSPQNTGELFF
TGTGCCAGCAGCCCACAAAACACCGGGGAGCTGTTTTTT
>NA|16|TRBJ2-5|few|TRBV11-2
CASSPLRGGDQETQYF
TGTGCCAGCAGCCCGTTAAGGGGGGGGGACCAAGAGACCCAGTACTTC
>NA|14|TRBJ2-3|NA|TRBV10-3
CAISDGVGTDTQYF
TGTGCCATCAGTGATGGAGTGGGCACAGATACGCAGTATTTT
>NA|10|TRBJ2-7|few|TRBV24-1
CATPGDGEYF
TGTGCCACCCCGGGGGACGGGGAGTACTTC
>NA|13|TRBJ1-2|NA|TRBV5-6
CASTDLGGAGYTF
TGTGCCAGCACCGACCTAGGGGGTGCTGGCTACACCTTC
>NA|14|TRBJ2-1|NA|TRBV28
CASHPPNSYNEQFF
TGTGCCAGCCACCCACCTAACTCCTACAATGAGCAGTTCTTC
>NA|13|TRBJ1-3|once|TRBV14
CASSLLSGNTIYF
TGTGCCAGCAGCCTACTTTCTGGAAACACCATATATTTT
>NA|12|TRBJ2-5|NA|TRBV6-5
CASWQGGETQYF
TGTGCCAGCTGGCAGGGAGGAGAGACCCAGTACTTC
>TRBD1|15|TRBJ1-5|NA|TRBV7-2
CASSGGQGAGQPQHF
TGTGCCAGCAGCGGCGGACAGGGGGCTGGTCAGCCCCAGCATTTT
>TRBD2|15|TRBJ2-1|NA|TRBV5-1
CASSLTSGGYNEQFF
TGCGCCAGCAGCTTGACGAGCGGGGGGTACAATGAGCAGTTCTTC
>TRBD2|15|TRBJ2-2|NA|TRBV7-2
CASSQGLAGGRELFF
TGTGCCAGCAGCCAGGGACTAGCGGGAGGCCGGGAGCTGTTTTTT
>TRBD2|16|TRBJ2-1|NA|TRBV28
CASSLFVAGGYNEQFF
TGTGCCAGCAGTTTGTTCGTAGCGGGAGGATACAATGAGCAGTTCTTC
>NA|12|TRBJ2-5|NA|TRBV2
CASSDPGETQYF
TGTGCCAGCAGTGACCCCGGAGAGACCCAGTACTTC
>NA|12|TRBJ1-5|NA|TRBV28
CASSPLNQPQHF
TGTGCCAGCAGTCCGCTAAATCAGCCCCAGCATTTT
>NA|13|TRBJ2-1|few|TRBV28
CASTWGPDNEQFF
TGTGCCAGCACATGGGGGCCAGACAATGAGCAGTTCTTC
>NA|11|TRBJ2-1|NA|TRBV10-2
CASRRDNEQFF
TGCGCCAGTAGGAGGGACAATGAGCAGTTCTTC
>TRBD1|15|TRBJ2-2|NA|TRBV2
CATTPTGGAAGELFF
TGTGCCACCACCCCCACAGGGGGCGCCGCCGGGGAGCTGTTTTTT
>NA|13|TRBJ2-1|NA|TRBV14
CASSHPRANEQFF
TGTGCCAGCAGCCATCCGAGGGCCAATGAGCAGTTCTTC
>TRBD2|15|TRBJ2-1|once|TRBV2
CASHSLGLVYNEQFF
TGTGCCAGCCACAGTTTGGGACTAGTGTACAATGAGCAGTTCTTC
>TRBD1|14|TRBJ1-5|NA|TRBV4-2
CASSQGTGGEPQHF
TGTGCCAGCAGCCAAGGGACAGGGGGCGAGCCCCAGCATTTT
>NA|11|TRBJ2-5|NA|TRBV5-4
CASSTQGTQYF
TGTGCCAGCAGCACTCAGGGGACCCAGTACTTC
>NA|13|TRBJ2-5|NA|TRBV2
CATTRDSQETQYF
TGTGCCACCACACGGGACTCTCAAGAGACCCAGTACTTC
>TRBD2|14|TRBJ2-1|NA|TRBV7-3
CASSWSSGDNEQFF
TGTGCCAGCAGCTGGTCTAGCGGTGACAATGAGCAGTTCTTC
>TRBD1|15|TRBJ2-7|NA|TRBV20-1
CSASDPQGSIYEQYF
TGCAGTGCTAGTGATCCACAGGGGTCTATCTACGAGCAGTACTTC